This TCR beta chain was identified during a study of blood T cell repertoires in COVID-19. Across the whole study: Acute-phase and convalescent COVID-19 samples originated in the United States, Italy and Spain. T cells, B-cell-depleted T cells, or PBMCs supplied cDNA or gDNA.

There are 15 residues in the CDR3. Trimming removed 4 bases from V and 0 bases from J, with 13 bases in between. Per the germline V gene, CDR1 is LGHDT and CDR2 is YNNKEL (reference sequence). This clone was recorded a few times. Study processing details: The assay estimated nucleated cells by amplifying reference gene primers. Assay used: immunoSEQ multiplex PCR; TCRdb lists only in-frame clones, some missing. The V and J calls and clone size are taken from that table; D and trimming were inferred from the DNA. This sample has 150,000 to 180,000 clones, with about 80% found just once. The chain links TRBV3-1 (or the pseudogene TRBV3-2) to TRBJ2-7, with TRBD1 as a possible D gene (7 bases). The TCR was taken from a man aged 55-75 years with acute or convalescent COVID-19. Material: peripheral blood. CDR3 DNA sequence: TGTGCCAGCAGCCCTTCAGGGGGGAGCTCCTACGAGCAGTACTTC. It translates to CASSPSGGSSYEQYF.